This T cell receptor (beta chain) came from a study of blood T cells in healthy people across ages. General study findings and limits: Unknown CMV status may confound age-related changes in expanded clones.

As concerns this clonotype: The antigen is not known.

Caucasian individuals from Russia who were healthy and aged about 6 to 95 acted as donors. Extractions gave at least 5.5 micrograms of total RNA per sample. The CDR3 is made up of 13 amino acids. V was shortened by 10 bases and J by 0 bases, with 10 bases between the two germline ends. The second PCR ran about 6 to 12 cycles with a sample-barcoded 5' primer and J-beta primers. TCRdb called the 5' RACE reads again in MiXCR, with one record for every CDR3 protein. This sample has fewer than 800,000 distinct CDR3 sequences, with 20% to 25% found just once. The V call is TRBV12-3 or TRBV12-4, the J call TRBJ1-3; D is unresolved. The source of this sequence is a man aged 70 or older in good health. Sequenced input: blood. This chain's CDR3 is CATAPSSGNTIYF. The CDR3 DNA is TGTGCCACCGCGCCTTCCTCTGGAAACACCATATATTTT.